This entry lists 18 T cell receptor beta chains sequenced from one sample in a study of cytomegalovirus exposure and HLA in healthy donors. Vbeta (60) and Jbeta (13) primers were used in the PCR. TCRdb keeps only in-frame clones here, not all; method: immunoSEQ multiplex PCR. Of roughly 190,000 clones in the sample, around 62% are singletons; the top ten hold just under 3%. The sequenced material came from PBMCs. The origin of the receptors is a man aged 35-49 years in good health and CMV-seronegative.

The rearrangement joins TRBV5-8 to TRBJ2-7, with TRBD1 as a possible D gene (6 bases). Germline V gives CDR1 SGHTS, CDR2 YDEGEE. Between the trimmed V and J ends, which lost 4 bases and 0 bases, there was a span of 17 bases. There are 16 residues in the CDR3. As DNA, the CDR3 is TGTGCCAGCAGCACGTTGCCCGGCAGGGGCTCCTACGAGCAGTACTTC. This translates into CASSTLPGRGSYEQYF.

The V and J genes are TRBV4-1 and TRBJ1-5, with 7 positions matching TRBD1. V was clipped by 1 base and J by 2 bases; unmatched bases: 8. Germline CDR1 and CDR2: MGHRA and YSYEKL. The CDR3 covers 17 residues. Written as DNA, the CDR3 is TGCGCCAGCAGCCAAGCTGTAGGGGGCCGTGGCAATCAGCCCCAGCATTTT. This translates into CASSQAVGGRGNQPQHF.

CDR3 coding DNA: TGTGCCAGCAGCTTAGAAGGGCAGGGCTACGAAAAACTGTTTTTT. It specifies CASSLEGQGYEKLFF. The chain is built from TRBV11-2 and TRBJ1-4; tentative D call: TRBD1 (5 bases). V lost 0 bases and J lost 8, with 13 bases in between. The CDR3 extends over 15 amino acids. Germline CDR1 is SGHAT and CDR2 is FQNNGV.

In its sample, this clone was seen a few times. The genes are TRBV19 and TRBJ1-4; 7 bases line up with TRBD1. Losses at the gene ends were 3 bases for V and 5 bases for J; bases not matched to a gene: 0. This CDR3 is 13 amino acids long. Per germline, CDR1 LNHDA and CDR2 SQIVND (reference sequence). CDR3 nucleotide sequence: TGTGCCAGTAGTATCAGGGGGAATGAAAAACTGTTTTTT. It yields the protein CASSIRGNEKLFF.

The V gene is TRBV30, the J gene TRBJ1-3; 7 bases fit TRBD1. Unmatched junction bases numbered 5, after V lost 1 base and J lost 2 bases. Germline V lookup: CDR1 GTSNPN, CDR2 SVGIG (reference sequence). The CDR3 has 15 residues. CDR3 in amino acids: CAWSGRQGAGNTIYF. The CDR3, as DNA: TGTGCCTGGAGTGGAAGACAGGGAGCTGGAAACACCATATATTTT.

This clone occurred a few times. The rearrangement uses TRBV9 and TRBJ2-1; D is unclear. This CDR3 contains 12 residues. The V and J ends lost 3 bases and 9 bases respectively, with 10 bases between them. Germline CDR1 reads SGDLS; CDR2 reads YYNGEE. CDR3 sequence reads: CASSAPVREQFF. As DNA, the CDR3 is TGTGCCAGCAGCGCCCCCGTCCGTGAGCAGTTCTTC.

This sequence joins TRBV9 and TRBJ2-1; D is perhaps TRBD2 (6 bases). V lost 7 bases, J lost 5 bases, and 16 bases lay in between. CDR3 length equals 14 residues. Germline V gene data show CDR1 as SGDLS and CDR2 as YYNGEE. This chain's CDR3 is CASGFGGDHNEQFF. The CDR3 region has the DNA TGTGCCAGCGGATTCGGCGGGGACCACAATGAGCAGTTCTTC.

The chain is built from TRBV7-2 and TRBJ2-3; TRBD2 agrees at 8 bases. The CDR3 loop spans 16 amino acids. Trimming cost V 7 bases and J 3 bases; bases outside gene matches: 12. The germline gives CDR1 SGHTA, CDR2 FQGNSA. The CDR3 is CASTDGLGLGTDTQYF. In nucleotides, the CDR3 is TGTGCCAGCACCGACGGGTTGGGACTAGGTACAGATACGCAGTATTTT.

The rearrangement links TRBV4-2 to TRBJ2-7; 7 bases fit TRBD1. CDR1 and CDR2 (germline): LGHNA, YNFKEQ. V dropped 2 bases and J dropped 2; count of bases not matched to a gene: 6. CDR3 length: 15 amino acids. CDR3 in DNA: TGTGCCAGCAGCCAACTATATGACAGGGCCTACGAGCAGTACTTC. This translates into CASSQLYDRAYEQYF.

The rearrangement links TRBV5-1 to TRBJ1-2, with D possibly TRBD1 on 5 matching bases. Germline loops: CDR1 SGHRS, CDR2 YFSETQ. The CDR3 is 15 residues long. Trimming stripped 4 bases from V and 0 bases from J, with 13 bases between. Here the CDR3 DNA reads TGCGCCAGCAGCGAGACTGGACAAGCTAACTATGGCTACACCTTC. Amino acids: CASSETGQANYGYTF. The full variable domain, its missing parts supplied by reference TRBV5-1 and TRBJ1-2, is KAGVTQTPRYLIKTRGQQVTLSCSPISGHRSVSWYQQTPGQGLQFLFEYFSETQRNKGNFPGRFSGRQFSNSRSEMNVSTLELGDSALYLCASSETGQANYGYTFGSGTRLTVV.

For this clone: With a much larger clone just one base away, this may be a read error. The sample contains more than one DNA sequence encoding this CDR3. This chain joins TRBV5-1 and TRBJ1-1, with D possibly TRBD1 on 6 matching bases. V was cut by 4 bases and J by 1 base, with 8 bases left in between. The CDR3 is 13 residues long. Per germline, CDR1 SGHRS and CDR2 YFSETQ. CDR3 DNA: TGCGCCAGCAGCCCGACAGGGAACACTGAAGCTTTCTTT. Protein sequence: CASSPTGNTEAFF.

This chain connects TRBV7-6 to TRBJ2-7; D ambiguous. CDR1 SGHVS and CDR2 FNYEAQ come from the germline V gene. The CDR3 is 16 amino acids. The V end was cut by 2 bases, the J end by 5 bases, with 19 bases between. CDR3 in amino acids: CASSLRASNPRNEQYF. The CDR3 DNA reads as TGTGCCAGCAGCTTAAGAGCTAGTAATCCTCGAAACGAGCAGTACTTC.

The genes are TRBV7-2 and TRBJ2-1, with 8 bases lining up with TRBD2. Per germline, CDR1 SGHTA and CDR2 FQGNSA. The junction had 10 bases not matched to a gene; V was cut back by 1 base and J by 5 bases. CDR3 length: 17 residues. The CDR3, as DNA: TGTGCCAGCAGCTTAGGGGCTAGCGGGTCGGTTAACAATGAGCAGTTCTTC. This encodes CASSLGASGSVNNEQFF.

The rearrangement joins TRBV6-1 to TRBJ1-1; the match to TRBD1 covers 12 bases. This CDR3 is built from 18 residues. The V and J ends lost 3 bases and 1 base, in that order; junction bases with no gene match: 9. The germline CDR1 and CDR2 sequences are MNHNS and SASEGT. In DNA, the CDR3 is TGTGCCAGCAGTGACCGCGGGACAGGGGGCGCGAAGAACACTGAAGCTTTCTTT. It yields the protein CASSDRGTGGAKNTEAFF.

The chain uses TRBV7-9 and TRBJ1-2, with 7 bases matching TRBD1. CDR3 length equals 16 residues. Unmatched junction bases numbered 8, after V lost 4 bases and J lost 0 bases. Germline V gene sequence: CDR1 SEHNR, CDR2 FQNEAQ (reference sequence). CDR3 amino acids: CASSSSRDRANYGYTF. DNA for the CDR3: TGTGCCAGCAGCTCATCCCGGGACAGAGCTAACTATGGCTACACCTTC.

This clone showed up just a few times. The CDR3 loop reads CASSLEGTGNEKLFF. CDR3 sequence (DNA): TGTGCCAGCAGCTTAGAAGGGACAGGGAACGAAAAACTGTTTTTT. The rearrangement joins TRBV5-8 to TRBJ1-4, with 9 nucleotides matching TRBD1. Germline lookup yields CDR1 SGHTS and CDR2 YDEGEE. With 2 bases clipped from V and 8 bases from J, the junction kept 7 bases outside the gene matches. The CDR3 spans 15 residues.

V and J are TRBV4-2 and TRBJ2-5; D is perhaps TRBD2 (6 bases). The DNA matches TRBJ2-7 better at its end, which makes the J call doubtful. Germline V gene sequence: CDR1 LGHNA, CDR2 YNFKEQ. The CDR3 loop spans 15 amino acids. As DNA, the CDR3 is TGTGCCAGCAGCCGCCCAGGTGGAGGGTCCTACGAGCAGTACTTC. Translated: CASSRPGGGSYEQYF.

About this clone: Other DNA sequences in this sample translate to the same CDR3. The CDR3 DNA reads TGTGCCAGCAGCTTGAGGGGTACCCAAGAGACCCAGTACTTC. This encodes CASSLRGTQETQYF. The chain has TRBV5-4 and TRBJ2-5; D perhaps matches TRBD1 (5 bases). CDR1 is SGHNT and CDR2 is YYREEE in the germline V gene (reference sequence). This CDR3 has 14 amino acids. V was shortened by 1 base and J by 1 base, with 8 bases between the two germline ends.